This T cell receptor beta chain was documented in a study of pediatric ulcerative colitis. The rectum was sampled with one to two pinch biopsies at colonoscopy. The V end was cut by 6 bases, the J end by 5 bases, with 13 bases between. This CDR3 is 13 amino acids long. Germline V gene lookup returns CDR1 MRHNA and CDR2 SNTAGT. TCRdb's copy holds only in-frame clones and misses some; the assay was immunoSEQ multiplex PCR. The sample contains about 24,000 clones, roughly 70% of which appear only once. For this clone: The antigen is not known.

Study-level points and caveats: Blood-derived T cells may be present in rectal pinch biopsies. A couple of rectal clonotypes were found only in ulcerative colitis patients, all of them. Blood-rectal clonal overlap within each person was significantly higher in ulcerative colitis patients than controls.

Specimen: gut tissue. The chain combines TRBV6-4 with TRBJ2-5; D not certain. This TCR came from a boy aged 5-17 years with severe ulcerative colitis. The CDR3 is CASRGVVHETQYF. CDR3 coding DNA: TGTGCCAGCAGGGGCGTCGTTCACGAGACCCAGTACTTC.